The 9 T cell receptor beta chains presented below share a single source sample, sequenced in a study of blood T cell repertoires in COVID-19. The table came from immunoSEQ multiplex PCR; TCRdb's copy has only in-frame clones and leaves some out. The sample lists about 75,000 clones, about 90% occurring once. The sequenced sample was peripheral blood. These receptors were taken from a human donor in a cohort sampled during active COVID-19.

This clone was detected only once. The V and J genes are TRBV7-6 and TRBJ2-3; TRBD2 aligns across 7 bases. V was pared by 0 bases and J by 1 base, with 4 bases of the junction left unmatched. The CDR3 spans 16 residues. Germline V lookup: CDR1 SGHVS, CDR2 FNYEAQ. Here the CDR3 reads CASSLAYAGGTDTQYF. In nucleotides, the CDR3 is TGTGCCAGCAGCTTAGCTTACGCGGGAGGCACAGATACGCAGTATTTT. Full variable domain (remainder filled in from reference TRBV7-6 and TRBJ2-3): GAGVSQSPRYKVTKRGQDVALRCDPISGHVSLYWYRQALGQGPEFLTYFNYEAQQDKSGLPNDRFSAERPEGSISTLTIQRTEQRDSAMYRCASSLAYAGGTDTQYFGPGTRLTVL.

This sequence joins TRBV4-1 and TRBJ2-3; 9 positions match TRBD2. The CDR3 extends over 16 amino acids. The germline CDR1 and CDR2 sequences are MGHRA and YSYEKL. Unmatched junction bases numbered 7, after V lost 0 bases and J lost 6 bases. CDR3 residues: CASSQDPGLAVDTQYF. The CDR3 DNA reads TGCGCCAGCAGCCAAGATCCGGGACTAGCCGTCGATACGCAGTATTTT.

The V call is TRBV7-9, the J call TRBJ2-7; D is ambiguous. CDR1 is SEHNR, CDR2 FQNEAQ, per germline (reference sequence). V was shortened by 7 bases and J by 0 bases, with 10 bases between the two germline ends. The CDR3 covers 13 residues. The CDR3: CASTSLSSYEQYF. DNA for the CDR3: TGTGCCAGCACCTCTCTCAGCTCCTACGAGCAGTACTTC.

This chain uses TRBV6-2 or TRBV6-3 with TRBJ2-2; D unclear. From germline, CDR1 is MNHEY and CDR2 SVGEGT. Trimming stripped 5 bases from V and 0 bases from J, with 7 bases between. The CDR3 length is 14 residues. The chain's CDR3 is CASSIPANTGELFF. CDR3 coding DNA: TGTGCCAGCAGTATCCCGGCGAACACCGGGGAGCTGTTTTTT.

The chain links TRBV6-4 to TRBJ1-5, with 9 positions matching TRBD1. Germline CDR1 and CDR2: MRHNA and SNTAGT. With 6 bases clipped from V and 4 bases from J, the junction kept 13 bases outside the gene matches. The CDR3 covers 17 residues. CDR3 sequence: CASSLGQGQGRNQPQHF. The CDR3 region has the DNA TGTGCCAGCAGCCTGGGACAGGGTCAAGGCCGGAATCAGCCCCAGCATTTT.

This clone was seen only a few times. The chain carries TRBV5-1 and TRBJ2-7, with 9 positions matching TRBD1. Germline CDR1 reads SGHRS; CDR2 reads YFSETQ. J lost 3 bases, V lost 0 bases, and 4 bases had no gene match. The CDR3 sequence is 15 residues long. CDR3 amino acids: CASSLAPGQGYEQYF. CDR3 sequence (DNA): TGCGCCAGCAGCTTGGCCCCGGGACAGGGCTACGAGCAGTACTTC.

V and J are TRBV2 and TRBJ2-4, with 7 bases fitting TRBD2. The CDR3 runs to 15 residues. Germline assignment: CDR1 SNHLY and CDR2 FYNNEI. J gave up 4 bases and V 6 bases, and 9 bases lay outside the gene matches. This CDR3 reads CASRLGTTLKNIQYF. The CDR3 nucleotides are TGTGCCAGCAGACTGGGGACTACCCTGAAAAACATTCAGTACTTC.

The chain combines TRBV29-1 with TRBJ1-4; 7 bases are a match to TRBD1. The germline gives CDR1 SQVTM, CDR2 ANQGSEA. With 6 bases clipped from V and 4 bases from J, the junction kept 8 bases outside the gene matches. The CDR3 spans 14 residues. The CDR3 sequence is CSVVAQGFNEKLFF. The CDR3 DNA reads as TGCAGCGTCGTCGCACAGGGGTTTAATGAAAAACTGTTTTTT.

J is TRBJ2-7 and V is TRBV6-2 or TRBV6-3; the D gene is possibly TRBD1 (5 bases). Germline lookup yields CDR1 MNHEY and CDR2 SVGEGT. This CDR3 region has 15 residues. The V end lost 3 bases, the J end lost 4 bases, and 16 bases lay between the germline ends. In DNA, the CDR3 is TGTGCCAGCAGTTATGGGGCCTTGGGGTCGTACGAGCAGTACTTC. Protein: CASSYGALGSYEQYF.